This T cell receptor (beta chain) was sequenced for a study of molecular identifiers for immune sequencing clone quantification. This CDR3 contains 14 residues. V lost 5 bases and J 2 bases, leaving 13 bases between the germline ends. Looked up from germline, CDR1 is LNHDA and CDR2 is SQIVND (reference sequence). Libraries of bulk TCR were made by previously described methods (with listed TCR primers). TCRdb fed the PCR reads into MiXCR, producing one record per CDR3 protein. The sample includes about 70,000 distinct CDR3 sequences, roughly 20% of them seen just once. Libraries of naive CD8 cells were prepared from roughly 18,000 to 920,000 sorted cells using 10%, 30% or 50% RNA. Study-wide findings and caveats: For highly expanded clones, sizes could be underestimated when identical TCR molecules share a barcode.

In this sample, this clonotype turned up a few times. Antigen specificity is unknown. The receptor comes from a human donor in good health. Some libraries in this study had Jurkat cell RNA spiked in. The sample comprised naive CD8+ T cells from blood, with Jurkat cell RNA spiked in. The sample's subset: FACS-sorted CD8+CD4-CCR7+CD45RA+ naive T cells. V gene TRBV19 combines with J gene TRBJ2-7; either TRBD1 or TRBD2 may fit D (5 bases each). The CDR3 DNA reads TGTGCCAGTAGTTGGGCAGGGAGTCCCTACGAGCAGTACTTC. Its protein is CASSWAGSPYEQYF.